Each of the 23 T cell receptor beta chains below was sequenced from the same sample in a study of long-term antiretroviral therapy in people with HIV. Investigators performed immunoSEQ version v3.0 at survey level. Generated by immunoSEQ multiplex PCR, the TCRdb table keeps only in-frame clones and is missing some. The sample holds 20,000 or so clones, about 78% seen once. The source material was unsorted PBMCs, sampled 2.9 years after starting antiretroviral therapy. The receptors originated from a woman aged 25 to 39 with HIV.

This chain links TRBV18 with TRBJ2-1, with 11 bases that match TRBD1. Trimming cost V 3 bases and J 7 bases; bases outside gene matches: 2. The CDR3 length is 14 residues. Per the germline V gene, CDR1 is KGHSH and CDR2 is LQKENI. The CDR3 loop reads CASSPGQGVNEQFF. CDR3 sequence (DNA): TGTGCCAGCTCACCGGGACAGGGGGTTAATGAGCAGTTCTTC. Complete variable domain (other parts from reference TRBV18 and TRBJ2-1): NAGVMQNPRHLVRRRGQEARLRCSPMKGHSHVYWYRQLPEEGLKFMVYLQKENIIDESGMPKERFSAEFPKEGPSILRIQQVVRGDSAAYFCASSPGQGVNEQFFGPGTRLTVL.

This clone is a singleton in its sample. The V gene is TRBV5-8, the J gene TRBJ2-5; TRBD1 is a possible D gene (6 bases). V was shortened by 0 bases and J by 13 bases, with 10 bases between the two germline ends. The CDR3 totals 11 residues. CDR1 is SGHTS and CDR2 is YDEGEE in the germline V gene. CDR3 in DNA: TGTGCCAGCAGCTTGGACAGGGCCCCGTACTTC. Amino acid sequence: CASSLDRAPYF.

This clone was recorded only once. The genes are TRBV5-1 and TRBJ1-4; D perhaps matches TRBD1 (5 bases). The CDR3 has 13 residues. Germline CDR1 SGHRS, CDR2 YFSETQ. V was cut by 3 bases and J by 4 bases, with 7 bases left in between. For the CDR3, the DNA is TGCGCCAGCAGCTCCGGGGGTAATGAAAAACTGTTTTTT. Translation: CASSSGGNEKLFF. The full variable domain, in which reference TRBV5-1 and TRBJ1-4 provide the parts outside the CDR3, is KAGVTQTPRYLIKTRGQQVTLSCSPISGHRSVSWYQQTPGQGLQFLFEYFSETQRNKGNFPGRFSGRQFSNSRSEMNVSTLELGDSALYLCASSSGGNEKLFFGSGTQLSVL.

V and J are TRBV6-1 and TRBJ2-1; 9 bases are a match to TRBD1. The CDR3 contains 15 residues. V trimming: 5 bases; J trimming: 9 bases; junction bases outside the gene matches: 11. Germline V CDR1 and CDR2: MNHNS, SASEGT. This CDR3 is CASSRGTGPLSEQFF. CDR3 nucleotides: TGTGCCAGCAGTCGGGGGACAGGGCCCCTGAGTGAGCAGTTCTTC.

V is TRBV10-3 and J is TRBJ2-5; D is possibly TRBD1 (5 bases). CDR1 is ENHRY, CDR2 SYGVKD, per germline. Trimming took 4 bases from V and 4 from J, leaving 13 bases between them. The CDR3 consists of 14 residues. The CDR3 nucleotides read TGTGCCATCAGTGTCCGACAGATCGGAGAGACCCAGTACTTC. Protein: CAISVRQIGETQYF.

The gene calls are TRBV6-1 and TRBJ2-3; D ambiguous. CDR1 and CDR2 from the germline V gene are MNHNS and SASEGT. The CDR3 is made up of 12 amino acids. V lost 6 bases and J lost 2, with 6 bases in between. The CDR3 nucleotides are TGTGCCAGCAGCGCTCCCACAGATACGCAGTATTTT. Its protein is CASSAPTDTQYF.

The genes are TRBV14 and TRBJ2-7; 9 bases line up with TRBD1. There are 14 residues in the CDR3. CDR1 is SGHDN and CDR2 is FVKESK in the germline V gene. J gave up 3 bases and V 5 bases, and 5 bases lay outside the gene matches. CDR3 loop: CASSSDRGFYEQYF. As DNA, the CDR3 is TGTGCCAGCAGCTCGGACAGGGGATTCTACGAGCAGTACTTC. Variable domain in full (rest from reference TRBV14 and TRBJ2-7): EAGVTQFPSHSVIEKGQTVTLRCDPISGHDNLYWYRRVMGKEIKFLLHFVKESKQDESGMPNNRFLAERTGGTYSTLKVQPAELEDSGVYFCASSSDRGFYEQYFGPGTRLTVT.

Only a few counts were recorded for this clone. The chain couples TRBV10-2 to TRBJ2-7; no firm D call. Germline V gives CDR1 WSHSY, CDR2 SAAADI. Trimming cost V 6 bases and J 7 bases, with 10 bases left between them. The CDR3 covers 11 residues. In nucleotides, the CDR3 is TGCGCCAGCAGAGGATTGGGTGAGCAGTACGTC. Protein product: CASRGLGEQYV.

The genes are TRBV4-1 and TRBJ2-7; 7 bases match TRBD1. The CDR3 contains 17 residues. The J segment lost 0 bases and the V segment lost 0 bases, leaving 8 bases of the junction unmatched. Germline loops: CDR1 MGHRA, CDR2 YSYEKL. The CDR3 is CASSQEFRDSSSYEQYV. The CDR3 nucleotides read TGCGCCAGCAGCCAAGAGTTCCGGGACAGTAGCTCCTACGAGCAGTACGTC.

The V and J genes are TRBV5-6 and TRBJ1-1; 7 bases align to TRBD1. Trimming removed 4 bases from V and 3 bases from J; junction bases left unmatched: 12. The CDR3 is made up of 16 amino acids. Germline V gives CDR1 SGHDT, CDR2 YYEEEE. The CDR3 nucleotides read TGTGCCAGCAGCCCACCGACAGGGTTTTGGGACACTGAAGCTTTCTTT. Translation gives CASSPPTGFWDTEAFF.

The rearrangement uses TRBV14 and TRBJ1-1; D is ambiguous. The V end lost 1 base, the J end lost 4 bases, and 10 bases lay between the germline ends. This CDR3 contains 14 residues. Germline V gives CDR1 SGHDN, CDR2 FVKESK. The CDR3 DNA follows: TGTGCCAGCAGCCAAGTGGGCCTGGGCACTGAAGCTTTCTTT. It codes for CASSQVGLGTEAFF.

The chain combines TRBV10-3 with TRBJ2-5; D not resolved. The CDR3 consists of 11 residues. CDR1 is ENHRY, CDR2 SYGVKD, per germline. The germline V and J ends were trimmed by 6 bases and 0 bases, with 2 bases remaining between them. CDR3 amino acids: CAIRNQETQYF. CDR3 nucleotide sequence: TGTGCCATCAGGAACCAAGAGACCCAGTACTTC.

The chain joins TRBV15 to TRBJ2-5, with TRBD2 matching 11 bases. Losses at the gene ends were 1 base for V and 2 bases for J; bases not matched to a gene: 6. Germline CDR1 LNHNV, CDR2 YYDKDF (reference sequence). The CDR3 is 17 residues long. CDR3 sequence reads: CATSRGSGGAGQETQYF. Here the CDR3 DNA reads TGTGCCACCAGCAGAGGTAGCGGGGGGGCCGGGCAAGAGACCCAGTACTTC.

V is TRBV11-2 and J is TRBJ1-2; no clear D gene. There are 15 residues in the CDR3. Trimming stripped 1 base from V and 4 bases from J, with 13 bases between. Germline V gives CDR1 SGHAT, CDR2 FQNNGV. CDR3 nucleotide sequence: TGTGCCAGCAGCTTAGTAGGAGACGGTCTCTATGGCTACACCTTC. This codes for CASSLVGDGLYGYTF.

This chain joins TRBV5-6 and TRBJ2-6; perhaps TRBD2 as D (5 bases). The CDR3 is made up of 13 amino acids. Germline assignment: CDR1 SGHDT and CDR2 YYEEEE. The ends were cut back, 3 bases at V and 10 bases at J, with 11 bases in the middle. CDR3 sequence reads: CASSYRRGNVLTF. CDR3 DNA: TGTGCCAGCAGCTACCGCCGGGGAAACGTCCTGACTTTC.

The rearrangement joins TRBV5-6 to TRBJ1-1, with unresolved D. The CDR3 has 14 amino acids. Trimming took off 4 bases at V and 6 bases at J, with 16 bases between the two ends. Germline CDR1 is SGHDT and CDR2 is YYEEEE. The DNA for the CDR3 is TGTGCCAGCAGCCCGCTTCGAAGGACCCCTGAAGCTTTCTTT. This gives the protein CASSPLRRTPEAFF.

The CDR3 is CASSSNPGGGVGEQYF. CDR3 nucleotide sequence: TGTGCCAGCAGCTCCAACCCGGGCGGGGGAGTAGGGGAGCAGTACTTC. The chain links TRBV11-2 to TRBJ2-7; 7 nucleotides align to TRBD2. This CDR3 has 16 residues. The ends lost 4 bases at V and 7 bases at J; junction bases unmatched: 16. Germline loops: CDR1 SGHAT, CDR2 FQNNGV.

The CDR3 DNA reads as TGCGCCAGCAGCGCAACCCGGGACCCGCGGAGCTATGGCTACACCTTC. Translation: CASSATRDPRSYGYTF. The chain couples TRBV5-1 to TRBJ1-2, with D possibly matching TRBD1 (5 bases). The CDR3 has 16 residues. Germline V CDR1 and CDR2: SGHRS, YFSETQ. Trimming left V 4 bases short and J 4 bases short, with 20 bases between. Drawing the rest from reference TRBV5-1 and TRBJ1-2, the complete variable domain is KAGVTQTPRYLIKTRGQQVTLSCSPISGHRSVSWYQQTPGQGLQFLFEYFSETQRNKGNFPGRFSGRQFSNSRSEMNVSTLELGDSALYLCASSATRDPRSYGYTFGSGTRLTVV.

V is TRBV7-3 and J is TRBJ1-6; no reliable D call. V gave up 4 bases and J gave up 8 bases, with 6 bases separating them. Germline V gene lookup returns CDR1 SGHTA and CDR2 FQGTGA. The CDR3 runs 12 residues. The chain's CDR3 is CASSSSDSPLHF. DNA of the CDR3: TGTGCCAGCAGCTCATCCGATTCACCCCTCCACTTT.

This clone was found once. This chain connects TRBV2 to TRBJ2-1; D is undetermined. CDR1 is SNHLY and CDR2 is FYNNEI in the germline V gene. The CDR3 sequence is 11 residues long. V gave up 6 bases and J gave up 0 bases, with 0 bases separating them. The CDR3 DNA reads TGTGCCAGCAGCTCCTACAATGAGCAGTTCTTC. Protein: CASSSYNEQFF.

This rearrangement joins TRBV29-1 to TRBJ1-1; D remains unclear. The CDR3 has 12 amino acids. Germline CDR1 SQVTM, CDR2 ANQGSEA. Between the trimmed V and J ends, which lost 3 bases and 1 base, there was a span of 6 bases. The CDR3 protein is CSVDPTNTEAFF. As DNA, the CDR3 is TGCAGCGTTGACCCAACGAACACTGAAGCTTTCTTT.

This chain links TRBV15 with TRBJ2-5, with unresolved D. The CDR3 length is 16 residues. Between the trimmed V and J ends, which lost 6 bases and 2 bases, there was a span of 19 bases. Germline V lookup: CDR1 LNHNV, CDR2 YYDKDF (reference sequence). The CDR3: CATSRILDGPQETQYF. Written as DNA, the CDR3 is TGTGCCACCAGTCGGATCTTGGACGGCCCGCAAGAGACCCAGTACTTC.

The V and J genes are TRBV29-1 and TRBJ1-2; no clear D gene. The ends were cut back, 0 bases at V and 9 bases at J, with 14 bases in the middle. This CDR3 comprises 13 residues. Germline lookup yields CDR1 SQVTM and CDR2 ANQGSEA. DNA for the CDR3: TGCAGCGTTGAAGAATATCAGGAGTTGAGCTACACCTTC. This encodes CSVEEYQELSYTF.